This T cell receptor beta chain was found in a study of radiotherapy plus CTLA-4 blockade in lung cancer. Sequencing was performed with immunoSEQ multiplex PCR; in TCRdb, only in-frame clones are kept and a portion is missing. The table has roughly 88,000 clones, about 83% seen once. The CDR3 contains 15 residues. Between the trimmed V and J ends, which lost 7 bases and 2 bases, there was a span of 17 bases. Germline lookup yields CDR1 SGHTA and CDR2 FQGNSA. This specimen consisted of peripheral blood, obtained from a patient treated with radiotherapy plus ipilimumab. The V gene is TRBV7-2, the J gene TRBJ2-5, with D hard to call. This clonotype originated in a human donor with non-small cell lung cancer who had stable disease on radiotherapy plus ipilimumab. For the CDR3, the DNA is TGTGCCAGCACCCACTCCCTGCGCAGGCAAGAGACCCAGTACTTC. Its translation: CASTHSLRRQETQYF.